The 11 T cell receptor beta chains below were found in one sample sequenced in a study of cytomegalovirus exposure and HLA in healthy donors. Clones were sequenced by immunoSEQ multiplex PCR, and TCRdb holds only the in-frame ones, with some missing. The sample lists fewer than 200,000 clones; 85% were seen once. Source material: PBMCs. The receptors shown here come from a man between 18 and 35 years old in good health and CMV-seropositive.

Many counts were recorded for this clone. The CDR3 is CASKLAASSYEQYF. The DNA of the CDR3 is TGTGCCAGCAAACTAGCGGCTTCCTCCTACGAGCAGTACTTC. V gene TRBV2 combines with J gene TRBJ2-7; the match to TRBD2 covers 8 bases. The V segment lost 7 bases and the J segment 0 bases; nucleotides outside the gene matches: 5. CDR1 is SNHLY and CDR2 is FYNNEI in the germline V gene. The CDR3 covers 14 residues.

Concerning this clone itself: Other nucleotide sequences in the sample specify the same CDR3. This rearrangement joins TRBV5-1 to TRBJ2-1; 10 nucleotides align to TRBD1. The CDR3 loop spans 14 amino acids. The J segment lost 7 bases and the V segment lost 0 bases, leaving 1 base of the junction unmatched. Germline lookup yields CDR1 SGHRS and CDR2 YFSETQ. The CDR3 DNA reads TGCGCCAGCAGCTTGGGGACAGGGGGTAATGAGCAGTTCTTC. It translates to CASSLGTGGNEQFF.

The rearrangement uses TRBV5-4 and TRBJ2-3; 11 nucleotides align to TRBD2. CDR1 SGHNT and CDR2 YYREEE come from the germline V gene (reference sequence). The CDR3 runs 15 residues. V gave up 4 bases and J gave up 5 bases; unmatched junction bases: 6. The CDR3 DNA follows: TGTGCCAGCAGCCGCTTAACTAGCGGGGGAGATACGCAGTATTTT. Translated, it gives CASSRLTSGGDTQYF.

J is TRBJ2-1 and V is TRBV9, with TRBD2 matching over 10 bases. CDR1 and CDR2 from the germline V gene are SGDLS and YYNGEE. Germline trimming cut 7 bases from V and 7 bases from J; bases unmatched to any gene: 5. This CDR3 contains 13 residues. This CDR3 reads CASGSSGGNEQFF. The CDR3 DNA is TGTGCCAGCGGCTCTAGCGGGGGAAATGAGCAGTTCTTC.

This chain joins TRBV14 and TRBJ1-6; D is unclear. This CDR3 comprises 15 residues. Germline V lookup: CDR1 SGHDN, CDR2 FVKESK. The germline V and J ends were trimmed by 0 bases and 6 bases, with 9 bases remaining between them. The CDR3 DNA reads TGTGCCAGCAGCCAAGAACGGTCGGGTAATTCACCCCTCCACTTT. It is translated as CASSQERSGNSPLHF.

In this sample, this clone turned up once. This sequence joins TRBV5-4 and TRBJ2-1, with TRBD2 identical over 11 bases. From germline, CDR1 is SGHNT and CDR2 YYREEE (reference sequence). The junction had 6 bases not matched to a gene; V was cut back by 3 bases and J by 4 bases. This CDR3 contains 16 residues. The CDR3 reads CASSSRLAGFYNEQFF. In DNA form, the CDR3 reads TGTGCCAGCAGCTCGAGACTAGCGGGGTTTTACAATGAGCAGTTCTTC.

The chain uses TRBV2 and TRBJ2-7; the D gene is possibly TRBD2 (6 bases). From germline, CDR1 is SNHLY and CDR2 FYNNEI. Trimming shortened V by 2 bases and J by 5 bases, and 16 bases separated the two germline ends. This CDR3 is 15 amino acids long. The CDR3 protein is CASSERDFLENEQYF. DNA of the CDR3: TGTGCCAGCAGTGAAAGGGACTTTTTAGAGAACGAGCAGTACTTC.

The chain joins TRBV11-2 to TRBJ1-1; D unclear. Germline V gene data show CDR1 as SGHAT and CDR2 as FQNNGV. This CDR3 is built from 13 residues. Trimming took off 1 base at V and 7 bases at J, with 10 bases between the two ends. The chain's CDR3 is CASSLGLDDEAFF. In DNA, the CDR3 is TGTGCCAGCAGCTTAGGACTAGATGATGAAGCTTTCTTT.

The V gene is TRBV27, the J gene TRBJ2-5, with 12 bases lining up with TRBD2. V was clipped by 2 bases and J by 5 bases; unmatched bases: 3. Germline CDR1 and CDR2: MNHEY and SMNVEV (reference sequence). The CDR3 has 15 amino acids. This chain's CDR3 is CASSLRGLAGETQYF. CDR3 bases: TGTGCCAGCAGTTTAAGGGGACTAGCGGGTGAGACCCAGTACTTC.

The chain links TRBV7-8 to TRBJ2-5, with 9 bases aligning to TRBD1. V shed 5 bases and J 4 bases; nucleotides not matched to a gene: 8. CDR1 and CDR2 (germline): SGHVS, FQNEAQ. The length of the CDR3 is 15 residues. In DNA form, the CDR3 reads TGTGCCAGCAGCCATAATACAGGGGGCGGAGAGACCCAGTACTTC. Amino acids: CASSHNTGGGETQYF.

This clone occurred a few times. The chain is built from TRBV7-2 and TRBJ1-5, with a weak D call TRBD1 (6 bases). The CDR3 spans 13 residues. The V and J ends lost 1 base and 7 bases respectively, with 8 bases between them. Germline assignment: CDR1 SGHTA and CDR2 FQGNSA. CDR3 sequence (DNA): TGTGCCAGCAGCTTAGACAGGGCGCAGCCCCAGCATTTT. Amino acid sequence: CASSLDRAQPQHF.